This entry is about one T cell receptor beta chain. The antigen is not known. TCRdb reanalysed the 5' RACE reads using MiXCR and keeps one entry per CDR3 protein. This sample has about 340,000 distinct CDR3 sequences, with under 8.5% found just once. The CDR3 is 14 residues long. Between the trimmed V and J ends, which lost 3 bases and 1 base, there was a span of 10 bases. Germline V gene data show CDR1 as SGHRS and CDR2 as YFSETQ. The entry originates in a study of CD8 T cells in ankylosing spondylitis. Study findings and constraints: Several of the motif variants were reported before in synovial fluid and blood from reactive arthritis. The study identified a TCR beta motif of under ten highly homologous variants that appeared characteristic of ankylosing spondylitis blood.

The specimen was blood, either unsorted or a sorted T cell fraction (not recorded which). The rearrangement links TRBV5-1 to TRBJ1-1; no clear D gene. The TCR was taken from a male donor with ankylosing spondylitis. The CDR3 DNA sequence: TGCGCCAGCAGCTACTTAGAGAGGAACACTGAAGCTTTCTTT. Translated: CASSYLERNTEAFF.